This T cell receptor (beta chain) originates from a study of early T cells in non-severe SARS-CoV-2 infection. The library protocol tagged individual cDNA molecules with unique molecular identifiers. TCRdb fed the 5' RACE reads into MiXCR, producing one record per CDR3 protein. The table includes tens of thousands of distinct CDR3 sequences, 12% detected once. This clonotype was found a few times. This clonotype was sampled from an adult who was a healthcare worker with PCR-confirmed SARS-CoV-2 infection or an uninfected control (not recorded which). Sequencing used whole blood.

The CDR3: CAIRDVTDTQYF. The DNA of the CDR3 is TGTGCCATCAGGGACGTCACAGATACGCAGTATTTT. The chain recombines TRBV10-3 with TRBJ2-3; no firm D call. In germline, CDR1 is ENHRY, CDR2 SYGVKD. CDR3 size: 12 residues. The germline V and J ends were trimmed by 6 bases and 2 bases, with 6 bases remaining between them.